These 31 T cell receptor beta chains originate from one sample sequenced in a study of spatial heterogeneity in lung cancer. Time point denoted: sample taken at primary tumor resection. MiXCR, applied by TCRdb to the 5' RACE reads, yields one record per CDR3 protein. The profile shows more than 15,000 distinct CDR3 sequences, more than 5.5% of them singletons. Study conclusions and caveats: Counts of expanded alpha and beta TCRs within tumors tracked the tumor nonsynonymous mutation count.

These TCRs are of unknown antigen specificity. Sequencing was performed on lung tumor tissue, taken at surgery. The receptor set was obtained from a male donor with early-stage non-small cell lung cancer.

This clonotype was seen at least ten times. The library was built for alpha chains, so this beta chain is an off-target read and its size means little. The V and J genes are TRBV5-5 and TRBJ1-2; D is possibly TRBD1 (5 bases). The CDR3 is 14 amino acids. Trimming left V 0 bases short and J 4 bases short, with 10 bases between. Germline CDR1 SGHKS, CDR2 YYEKEE (reference sequence). CDR3 nucleotide sequence: TGTGCCAGCAGCTTGGTCAGGGTAGGCTATGGCTACACCTTC. Protein: CASSLVRVGYGYTF.

This clonotype ranks as medium-sized. This beta chain slipped into a library made for alpha chains as a stray read, so its size is not meaningful. The chain links TRBV29-1 to TRBJ1-2, with D unclear. This CDR3 comprises 12 residues. Germline loops: CDR1 SQVTM, CDR2 ANQGSEA. V dropped 3 bases and J dropped 1 base, with 6 bases sitting between them. CDR3 sequence reads: CSVEANNYGYTF. As DNA, the CDR3 is TGCAGCGTTGAGGCGAATAACTATGGCTACACCTTC.

In its sample, this clonotype was seen many times. The library was prepared for alpha chains; this beta chain is a stray read, so its frequency means little. The genes are TRBV29-1 and TRBJ2-3; TRBD1 might be the D (6 bases). Germline CDR1 SQVTM, CDR2 ANQGSEA. The CDR3 is made up of 11 amino acids. Trimming cost V 5 bases and J 6 bases, with 9 bases left between them. The CDR3 DNA reads as TGCAGCGTTTTTCAGGGGGATACGCAGTATTTT. Encoded protein: CSVFQGDTQYF.

Many counts were recorded for this clonotype. This beta chain turned up in a library designed for alpha chains; as an off-target read, its abundance says little. The gene calls are TRBV19 and TRBJ2-7; the match to TRBD2 covers 10 bases. Trimming cost V 6 bases and J 5 bases; bases outside gene matches: 4. The CDR3 is 13 residues long. Germline-derived CDR1 and CDR2 are LNHDA and SQIVND (reference sequence). The CDR3 loop reads CASSRGLADEQYF. CDR3 coding DNA: TGTGCCAGTAGCCGCGGACTAGCGGACGAGCAGTACTTC.

Comments on this clonotype: This beta chain is an unintended read in a library built for alpha chains; its size means little. This rearrangement joins TRBV4-1 to TRBJ2-6, with 15 bases fitting TRBD2. V was clipped by 5 bases and J by 4 bases; unmatched bases: 6. The germline V gene has CDR1 MGHRA and CDR2 YSYEKL. This CDR3 has 18 amino acids. The CDR3 protein is CASSKSGTSGRGANVLTF. CDR3 in DNA: TGCGCCAGCAGCAAATCCGGGACTAGCGGGAGGGGGGCCAACGTCCTGACTTTC.

This clonotype was seen at least ten times. Found in a library prepared for alpha chains, this beta chain is an off-target read, and its abundance has little meaning. This sequence joins TRBV7-2 and TRBJ1-2; D might be TRBD1 (6 bases). The germline CDR1 and CDR2 sequences are SGHTA and FQGNSA. CDR3 length: 14 residues. V lost 5 bases to trimming and J lost 6 bases, with 16 bases between them. Here the CDR3 DNA reads TGTGCCAGCAGCCCCCCAGTACAGGGTCATGGCTACACCTTC. Translated: CASSPPVQGHGYTF.

This clonotype was recorded many times. This beta chain is off target for a library built for alpha chains, so its abundance means little. The chain has TRBV7-2 and TRBJ2-5; tentatively, D is TRBD1 (5 bases). Germline-derived CDR1 and CDR2 are SGHTA and FQGNSA. V was clipped by 5 bases and J by 4 bases, with 14 bases between them. CDR3 length: 14 amino acids. This CDR3 reads CASSALWGGETQYF. The CDR3 DNA reads TGTGCCAGCAGCGCGTTGTGGGGCGGAGAGACCCAGTACTTC.

In regard to this clonotype: A library prepared for alpha chains yielded this beta chain as an off-target read; its size is of little meaning. The chain links TRBV5-4 to TRBJ2-3; 12 bases are a match to TRBD2. V was clipped by 0 bases and J by 3 bases; unmatched bases: 5. Germline-derived CDR1 and CDR2 are SGHNT and YYREEE (reference sequence). The CDR3 has 17 amino acids. DNA for the CDR3: TGTGCCAGCAGCTTGGGGGCGCTAGCGGGAGGGACAGATACGCAGTATTTT. This sequence encodes CASSLGALAGGTDTQYF.

Of note for this clonotype: This beta chain is an unintended read in a library built for alpha chains; its size means little. The chain employs TRBV27 and TRBJ2-5; D is undetermined. CDR3 length: 13 residues. Germline assignment: CDR1 MNHEY and CDR2 SMNVEV (reference sequence). Trimming removed 5 bases at V and 5 bases at J, with 12 bases between. CDR3 amino acids: CASSPPGYETQYF. In nucleotides, the CDR3 is TGTGCCAGCAGTCCCCCTGGTTATGAGACCCAGTACTTC.

This clonotype was recorded at least ten times. The library was prepared for alpha chains; this beta chain is a stray read, so its frequency means little. The chain has TRBV10-3 and TRBJ2-1, with 11 bases fitting TRBD2. This CDR3 has 14 residues. With 6 bases clipped from V and 8 bases from J, the junction kept 6 bases outside the gene matches. Germline lookup yields CDR1 ENHRY and CDR2 SYGVKD. For the CDR3, the DNA is TGTGCCATCAGGATGACTAGCGGGATCGATGAGCAGTTCTTC. It specifies CAIRMTSGIDEQFF.

This clonotype was seen ten or more times. With the library built for alpha chains, this beta chain is off target and its frequency is not meaningful. This sequence joins TRBV28 and TRBJ2-3, with TRBD2 identical over 11 bases. Germline V gene sequence: CDR1 MDHEN, CDR2 SYDVKM. The V and J ends lost 5 bases and 4 bases, in that order; junction bases with no gene match: 2. The CDR3 is made up of 14 amino acids. The CDR3 loop is CASSTSGGADTQYF. Written as DNA, the CDR3 is TGTGCCAGCAGTACTAGCGGGGGTGCAGATACGCAGTATTTT.

This clonotype has ten or more counts. The library was prepared for alpha chains; this beta chain is a stray read, so its frequency means little. CDR3 bases: TGCGCCAGCAGCATCTCCGGACAGCTCTACGAGCAGTACTTC. The encoded protein is CASSISGQLYEQYF. V gene TRBV5-1 combines with J gene TRBJ2-7; tentative D call: TRBD1 (6 bases). V was pared by 4 bases and J by 3 bases, with 14 bases between. The CDR3 spans 14 residues. Germline lookup yields CDR1 SGHRS and CDR2 YFSETQ.

This clonotype was found many times. The size of this beta chain means little, since it is a stray read in a library made for alpha chains. V and J are TRBV2 and TRBJ2-7; tentative D call: TRBD1 (6 bases). V was shortened by 7 bases and J by 5 bases, with 15 bases between the two germline ends. The CDR3 has 13 amino acids. The V gene's germline CDR1 is SNHLY and CDR2 FYNNEI. CDR3 DNA: TGTGCCAGCATGGGGCCGGGACAAGACGAGCAGTACTTC. Amino acid sequence: CASMGPGQDEQYF.

This clonotype was seen at least ten times. Being off target in a library aimed at alpha chains, this beta chain has a size of little meaning. The rearrangement uses TRBV27 and TRBJ2-2; the D is unclear. Germline V lookup: CDR1 MNHEY, CDR2 SMNVEV (reference sequence). The V end lost 3 bases, the J end lost 1 base, and 3 bases lay between the germline ends. This CDR3 is 13 amino acids long. The CDR3 protein is CASSFGNTGELFF. The DNA for the CDR3 is TGTGCCAGCAGTTTCGGGAACACCGGGGAGCTGTTTTTT.

This clonotype was found a few times. This beta chain turned up in a library designed for alpha chains; as an off-target read, its abundance says little. V and J are TRBV6-5 and TRBJ1-1; D not certain. Trimming took off 2 bases at V and 1 base at J, with 5 bases between the two ends. The CDR3 is 13 amino acids. CDR1 is MNHEY and CDR2 is SVGAGI in the germline V gene. The CDR3 protein is CASSYKKNTEAFF. The CDR3 DNA reads TGTGCCAGCAGTTACAAGAAGAACACTGAAGCTTTCTTT.

This clonotype turned up a few times. This beta chain is a stray read from a library made for alpha chains; its abundance is not meaningful. The chain joins TRBV5-1 to TRBJ1-3; D gene ambiguous. The V end was cut by 5 bases, the J end by 3 bases, with 6 bases between. The CDR3 totals 12 residues. Germline V gives CDR1 SGHRS, CDR2 YFSETQ. The CDR3 nucleotides read TGCGCCAGCAGTCGTGATGGAAACACCATATATTTT. Its translation: CASSRDGNTIYF.

This clonotype has a count of ten or more. Within a library made for alpha chains, this beta chain is off target, and its count is uninformative. The V call is TRBV18, the J call TRBJ2-1; D possibly corresponds to TRBD2 (7 bases). The V end was cut by 6 bases, the J end by 6 bases, with 21 bases between. Germline V gene lookup returns CDR1 KGHSH and CDR2 LQKENI. The CDR3 runs 16 residues. The CDR3 protein is CASSRGQPGGGNEQFF. The CDR3 coding sequence is TGTGCCAGCTCCCGCGGACAGCCCGGCGGGGGCAATGAGCAGTTCTTC.

This clonotype was seen many times. Because the library targeted alpha chains, this beta chain is an off-target read whose size means little. The V call is TRBV28, the J call TRBJ2-7; weak D call: TRBD1 (5 bases). The CDR3 totals 15 residues. CDR1 MDHEN and CDR2 SYDVKM come from the germline V gene. V was clipped by 5 bases and J by 4 bases, with 18 bases between them. CDR3 sequence: CASSPGQGEAYEQYF. In DNA form, the CDR3 reads TGTGCCAGCAGTCCCGGACAAGGAGAGGCTTACGAGCAGTACTTC. Full variable domain (outside the CDR3, taken from reference TRBV28 and TRBJ2-7): DVKVTQSSRYLVKRTGEKVFLECVQDMDHENMFWYRQDPGLGLRLIYFSYDVKMKEKGDIPEGYSVSREKKERFSLILESASTNQTSMYLCASSPGQGEAYEQYFGPGTRLTVT.

This clonotype was detected ten times or more. This beta chain slipped into a library made for alpha chains as a stray read, so its size is not meaningful. The rearrangement links TRBV29-1 to TRBJ2-5; D is perhaps TRBD2 (6 bases). The length of the CDR3 is 11 residues. Germline V lookup: CDR1 SQVTM, CDR2 ANQGSEA. The V gene lost 5 bases and the J gene lost 4 bases, with 8 bases spanning the gap. CDR3 nucleotides: TGCAGCGTTCGGGAGTCAGAGACCCAGTACTTC. It encodes CSVRESETQYF.

Many counts were recorded for this clonotype. This beta chain slipped into a library made for alpha chains as a stray read, so its size is not meaningful. This sequence joins TRBV7-9 and TRBJ1-2, with D possibly matching TRBD1 (5 bases). V was pared by 1 base and J by 5 bases, with 8 bases between. The CDR3 spans 13 residues. Germline CDR1 is SEHNR and CDR2 is FQNEAQ (reference sequence). The CDR3 loop reads CASSLGDGYGYTF. DNA of the CDR3: TGTGCCAGCAGCTTAGGGGACGGATATGGCTACACCTTC.

At least ten counts were recorded for this clonotype. This beta chain represents an off-target read in a library built for alpha chains; its size is of limited meaning. The chain recombines TRBV5-8 with TRBJ2-6, with D unclear. Trimming took 4 bases from V and 1 from J, leaving 9 bases between them. The CDR3 spans 15 residues. Germline loops: CDR1 SGHTS, CDR2 YDEGEE. This CDR3 is CASSPPGSGANVLTF. The DNA for the CDR3 is TGTGCCAGCAGCCCTCCCGGGTCTGGGGCCAACGTCCTGACTTTC.

The table lists this clonotype with many counts. Since the library was made to target alpha chains, this beta chain is a stray read and its abundance is not meaningful. The V gene is TRBV19, the J gene TRBJ2-6, with D possibly TRBD2 on 7 matching bases. Germline V gene sequence: CDR1 LNHDA, CDR2 SQIVND (reference sequence). Trimming left V 2 bases short and J 0 bases short, with 11 bases between. CDR3 length equals 17 residues. The CDR3 sequence is CASSIRGGISGANVLTF. In nucleotides, the CDR3 is TGTGCCAGTAGTATACGCGGGGGCATCTCTGGGGCCAACGTCCTGACTTTC. Filled out from reference TRBV19 and TRBJ2-6, the complete variable domain reads DGGITQSPKYLFRKEGQNVTLSCEQNLNHDAMYWYRQDPGQGLRLIYYSQIVNDFQKGDIAEGYSVSREKKESFPLTVTSAQKNPTAFYLCASSIRGGISGANVLTFGAGSRLTVL.

The table lists this clonotype with many counts. This beta chain came through as a stray read in a library set up for alpha chains, and its size says little. The rearrangement uses TRBV25-1 and TRBJ1-2; no firm D call. The CDR3 covers 11 residues. Germline CDR1 is MGHDK and CDR2 is SYGVNS. Trimming removed 4 bases at V and 8 bases at J, with 8 bases between. CDR3 loop: CASSGLPGYTF. CDR3 nucleotide sequence: TGTGCCAGCAGTGGACTCCCCGGCTACACCTTC.

This clonotype occurred many times. This beta chain represents an off-target read in a library built for alpha chains; its size is of limited meaning. This chain connects TRBV5-1 to TRBJ2-7, with D hard to call. Germline V CDR1 and CDR2: SGHRS, YFSETQ. This CDR3 is 14 amino acids long. V was clipped by 0 bases and J by 2 bases, with 9 bases between them. As DNA, the CDR3 is TGCGCCAGCAGCTTGGCGACAAGTACCTACGAGCAGTACTTC. Translation gives CASSLATSTYEQYF.

This clonotype has ten or more counts. The size of this beta chain means little, since it is a stray read in a library made for alpha chains. This chain links TRBV20-1 with TRBJ1-5; 7 bases are a match to TRBD1. V shed 2 bases and J 1 base; nucleotides not matched to a gene: 5. In germline, CDR1 is DFQATT, CDR2 SNEGSKA (reference sequence). This CDR3 spans 15 amino acids. DNA for the CDR3: TGCAGTGCTAGAAGAGGGGGCGCAAGCAATCAGCCCCAGCATTTT. It translates to CSARRGGASNQPQHF.

By sample fraction, this clonotype is large (0.1 to 1%). With the library built for alpha chains, this beta chain is off target and its frequency is not meaningful. V gene TRBV20-1 combines with J gene TRBJ2-7; D not resolved. The V and J ends lost 3 bases and 0 bases respectively, with 6 bases between them. This CDR3 has 12 residues. The germline CDR1 and CDR2 sequences are DFQATT and SNEGSKA (reference sequence). CDR3 coding DNA: TGCAGTGCTAGGATTTCCTCCTACGAGCAGTACTTC. Residues: CSARISSYEQYF.

At least ten counts were recorded for this clonotype. Since it is a stray read in a library aimed at alpha chains, this beta chain has a size that is not meaningful. The V and J genes are TRBV27 and TRBJ2-5, with D tentatively TRBD1 or TRBD2 (5 bases each). This CDR3 has 14 amino acids. V was cut by 5 bases and J by 5 bases, with 15 bases left in between. Looked up from germline, CDR1 is MNHEY and CDR2 is SMNVEV (reference sequence). The CDR3 spells CASSPGAPGETQYF. Written as DNA, the CDR3 is TGTGCCAGCAGTCCCGGGGCTCCGGGGGAGACCCAGTACTTC.

This clonotype is medium-sized (0.01 to 0.1%) within its sample. Because the library targeted alpha chains, this beta chain is an off-target read whose size means little. The chain has TRBV5-1 and TRBJ2-5; 8 bases agree with TRBD2. Germline V CDR1 and CDR2: SGHRS, YFSETQ. This CDR3 spans 16 amino acids. V was pared by 0 bases and J by 1 base, with 5 bases of the junction left unmatched. CDR3 residues: CASSLGSGSIQETQYF. The CDR3 nucleotides read TGCGCCAGCAGCTTGGGAAGCGGGAGTATCCAAGAGACCCAGTACTTC.

This clonotype was seen ten or more times. For a library built for alpha chains, this beta chain is a stray read; little rests on its size. The chain couples TRBV30 to TRBJ2-7; weak D call: TRBD1 (6 bases). Germline V gene lookup returns CDR1 GTSNPN and CDR2 SVGIG (reference sequence). CDR3 length: 14 residues. The V gene lost 5 bases and the J gene lost 0 bases, with 14 bases spanning the gap. This chain's CDR3 is CAWCRQGPSYEQYF. In DNA, the CDR3 is TGTGCCTGGTGCCGCCAGGGGCCCTCCTACGAGCAGTACTTC.

There are many counts of this clonotype. As an off-target read in a library built for alpha chains, this beta chain has a frequency of little significance. CDR3 region: CAWSAGTLTYEQYF. The CDR3 DNA reads as TGTGCCTGGAGTGCCGGGACACTAACCTACGAGCAGTACTTC. The rearrangement uses TRBV30 and TRBJ2-7, with D maybe TRBD1 (6 bases). Germline CDR1 reads GTSNPN; CDR2 reads SVGIG (reference sequence). CDR3 length equals 14 residues. With 1 base removed from V and 2 bases from J, the gap between germline ends came to 12 bases. Based on the CDR3 plus reference TRBV30 and TRBJ2-7, the full variable domain is SQTIHQWPATLVQPVGSPLSLECTVEGTSNPNLYWYRQAAGRGLQLLFYSVGIGQISSEVPQNLSASRPQDRQFILSSKKLLLSDSGFYLCAWSAGTLTYEQYFGPGTRLTVT.

This clonotype was counted at least ten times. For a library built for alpha chains, this beta chain is a stray read; little rests on its size. The chain couples TRBV20-1 to TRBJ2-1, with 9 bases fitting TRBD2. Germline CDR1 and CDR2: DFQATT and SNEGSKA (reference sequence). The CDR3 runs 14 residues. J gave up 0 bases and V 5 bases, and 2 bases lay outside the gene matches. CDR3 coding DNA: TGCAGTGCTCGTAGCGGGAGCTCCTACAATGAGCAGTTCTTC. Translation: CSARSGSSYNEQFF.